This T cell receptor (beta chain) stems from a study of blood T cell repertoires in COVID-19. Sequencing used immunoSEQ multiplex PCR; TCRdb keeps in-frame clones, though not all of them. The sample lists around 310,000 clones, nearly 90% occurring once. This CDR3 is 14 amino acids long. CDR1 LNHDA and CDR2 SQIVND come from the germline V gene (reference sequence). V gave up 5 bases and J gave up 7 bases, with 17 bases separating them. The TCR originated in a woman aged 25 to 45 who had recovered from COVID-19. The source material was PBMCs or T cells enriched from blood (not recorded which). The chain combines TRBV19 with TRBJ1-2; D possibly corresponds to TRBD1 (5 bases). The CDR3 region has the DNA TGTGCCAGTAGTCAGACAGAAGTGGAACTTGGCTACACCTTC. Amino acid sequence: CASSQTEVELGYTF.